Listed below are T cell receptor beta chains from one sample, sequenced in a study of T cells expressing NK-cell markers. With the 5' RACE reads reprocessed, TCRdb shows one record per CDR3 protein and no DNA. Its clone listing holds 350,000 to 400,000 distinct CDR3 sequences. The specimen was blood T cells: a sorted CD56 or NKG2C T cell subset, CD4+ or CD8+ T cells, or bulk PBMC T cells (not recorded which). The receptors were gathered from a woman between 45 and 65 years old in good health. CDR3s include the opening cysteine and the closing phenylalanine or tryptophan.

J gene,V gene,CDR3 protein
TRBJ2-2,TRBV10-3,CAAGGLPELFF
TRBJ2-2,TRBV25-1,CASSQPGGEAGELFF
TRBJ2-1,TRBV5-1,CASSLSGTTSYNEQFF
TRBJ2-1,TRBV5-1,CASSLVSGLRDEQFF
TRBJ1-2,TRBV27,CASRRPGGDGYTF
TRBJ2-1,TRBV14,CASSQARTGIFGEQFF
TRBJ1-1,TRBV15,CATSRAVEATEAFF
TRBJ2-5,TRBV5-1,CASSLAAGVETQYF
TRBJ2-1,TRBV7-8,CASSLWGALAAYSNEQFF
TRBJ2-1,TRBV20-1,CSAYNPGVNSYNEQFF
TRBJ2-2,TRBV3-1,CASSQVHSGRTGELFF
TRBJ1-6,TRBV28,CASTGAGNSPLHF
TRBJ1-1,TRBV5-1,CASSLARQGRTEAFF
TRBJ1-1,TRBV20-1,CSARDKGGSTEAFF
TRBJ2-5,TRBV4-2,CASSQTPGLAGGETQYF
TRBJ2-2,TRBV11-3,CASSRGGTSGRINTGELFF
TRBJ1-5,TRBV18,CASSPDPTREQPQHF
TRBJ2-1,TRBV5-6,CASSLEGLGYNEQFF
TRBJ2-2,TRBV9,CASNRVTGELFF
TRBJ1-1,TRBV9,CASAGGSEAFF
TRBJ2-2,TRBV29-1,CSVPGSTGELFF
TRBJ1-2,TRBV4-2,CASSHSRDRGSTSYGYTF
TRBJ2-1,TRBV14,CASSPRTATYNEQFF
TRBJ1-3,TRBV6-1,CASRSPDNGNTIYF
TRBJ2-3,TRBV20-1,CSARDFGGTDTQYF
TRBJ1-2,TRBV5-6,CASSLEIAESNYGYTF
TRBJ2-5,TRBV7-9,CASSLAPAAGWYQETQYF
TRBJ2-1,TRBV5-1,CASSLALDFENEQFF
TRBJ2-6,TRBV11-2,CASSSPRRTGANVLTF
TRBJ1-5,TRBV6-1,CASTEGQGLNQPQHF
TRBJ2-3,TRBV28,CASSTGGVATDTQYF
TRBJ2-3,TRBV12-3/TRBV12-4,CASSGRGSNTQYF
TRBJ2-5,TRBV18,CASSPRSVTTKETQYF
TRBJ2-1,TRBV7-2,CASSSQSRDYYNEQFF
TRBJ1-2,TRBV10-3,CAISLQGGDYGYTF
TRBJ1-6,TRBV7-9,CASSPSNNSPLHF
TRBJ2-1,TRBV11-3,CASSLAAREQFF
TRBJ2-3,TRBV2,CASSMGQATDTQYF